The 4 T cell receptor beta chains below were found in one sample sequenced in a study of T cells after yellow fever vaccination. TCRdb redid the calling of the 5' RACE reads with MiXCR, one entry per CDR3 protein. Of under 550,000 distinct CDR3 sequences in the sample, 20% to 25% were seen once. The specimen comprised PBMCs, sampled less than 25 days after the first yellow fever vaccination. The receptors originated from a man between 18 and 29 years old who received the YFV17D yellow fever vaccine.

This clonotype was seen a handful of times. The V and J genes are TRBV28 and TRBJ2-5, with 10 bases identical to TRBD1. The V gene end was trimmed by 3 bases and the J gene end by 2 bases; junction bases not matched to a gene: 3. Germline values: CDR1 MDHEN, CDR2 SYDVKM. The CDR3 totals 15 residues. In nucleotides, the CDR3 is TGTGCCAGCAGTTTGGGACAGGGGCTGCAAGAGACCCAGTACTTC. Amino acids: CASSLGQGLQETQYF.

The chain combines TRBV7-8 with TRBJ2-4; 7 bases map to TRBD1. Germline V gives CDR1 SGHVS, CDR2 FQNEAQ. The CDR3 contains 18 residues. Trimming cost V 5 bases and J 6 bases; bases outside gene matches: 19. The CDR3 bases are TGTGCCAGCAGCGCCCGACAGGGTAGCTTTGGTGCTGGAAACATTCAGTACTTC. This translates into CASSARQGSFGAGNIQYF.

The gene calls are TRBV6-1 and TRBJ1-2; the match to TRBD1 covers 9 bases. The V gene end was trimmed by 5 bases and the J gene end by 4 bases; junction bases not matched to a gene: 8. This CDR3 spans 15 amino acids. Germline loops: CDR1 MNHNS, CDR2 SASEGT. CDR3 DNA: TGTGCCAGCAGTCCGAGGACAGGGGCAGCCTATGGCTACACCTTC. This gives the protein CASSPRTGAAYGYTF.

The chain is built from TRBV12-3 or TRBV12-4 and TRBJ1-5; 8 bases fit TRBD1. V shed 6 bases, J shed 6 bases, and the junction held 10 bases outside the gene matches. The CDR3 has 15 amino acids. As DNA, the CDR3 is TGTGCCAGCAGCCCCAATACAGGGGGAGGTCAGCCCCAGCATTTT. Residues: CASSPNTGGGQPQHF.